This TCR beta chain appears in the sequencing data of a study of blood T cell repertoires in COVID-19. The CDR3 is 16 amino acids. Trimming cost V 0 bases and J 8 bases, with 16 bases left between them. Germline CDR1 and CDR2: KGHSH and LQKENI. Sequenced by immunoSEQ multiplex PCR; TCRdb stores in-frame clones only, minus some. The sample has hundreds of thousands of clones, around 79% seen once. The sequenced sample was peripheral blood. The chain recombines TRBV18 with TRBJ1-4; D may be TRBD1 (5 bases). The TCR comes from a woman older than 75 with acute or convalescent COVID-19. The CDR3 region is CASSPPTSQGGEKLFF. DNA of the CDR3: TGTGCCAGCTCACCACCGACTAGCCAGGGAGGGGAAAAACTGTTTTTT.